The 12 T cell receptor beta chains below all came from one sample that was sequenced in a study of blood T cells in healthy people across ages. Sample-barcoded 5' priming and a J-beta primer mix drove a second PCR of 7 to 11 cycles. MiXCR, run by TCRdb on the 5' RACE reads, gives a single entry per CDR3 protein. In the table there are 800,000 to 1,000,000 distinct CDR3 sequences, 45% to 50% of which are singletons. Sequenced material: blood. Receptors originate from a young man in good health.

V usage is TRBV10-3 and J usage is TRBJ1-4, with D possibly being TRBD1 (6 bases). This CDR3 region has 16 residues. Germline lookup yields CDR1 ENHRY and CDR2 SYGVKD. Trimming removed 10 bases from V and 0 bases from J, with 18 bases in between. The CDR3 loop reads CASGGQGPPTNEKLFF. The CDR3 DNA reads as TGTGCCAGCGGGGGCCAAGGACCTCCAACTAATGAAAAACTGTTTTTT.

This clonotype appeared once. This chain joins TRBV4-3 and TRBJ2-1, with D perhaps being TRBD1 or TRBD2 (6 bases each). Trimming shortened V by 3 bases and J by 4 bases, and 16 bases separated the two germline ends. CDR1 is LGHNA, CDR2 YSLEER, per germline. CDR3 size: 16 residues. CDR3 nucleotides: TGCGCCAGCAGCCAGGGTGTCGGGGGCTCATACAATGAGCAGTTCTTC. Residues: CASSQGVGGSYNEQFF.

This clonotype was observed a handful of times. CDR3 coding DNA: TGCAGCGTTCCTACTAGCGGGGGTCTCACAGATACGCAGTATTTT. This translates into CSVPTSGGLTDTQYF. The chain links TRBV29-1 to TRBJ2-3, with 11 bases matching TRBD2. With 5 bases clipped from V and 2 bases from J, the junction kept 6 bases outside the gene matches. Germline V gives CDR1 SQVTM, CDR2 ANQGSEA. The CDR3 is 15 residues long.

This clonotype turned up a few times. CDR3: CASSLSGDRTNSPLHF. The CDR3 bases are TGTGCCAGCAGTTTGTCAGGGGACAGAACGAATTCACCCCTCCACTTT. V and J are TRBV12-3 or TRBV12-4 and TRBJ1-6, with 7 bases fitting TRBD1. This CDR3 comprises 16 residues. The trim removed 3 bases at V and 7 bases at J, leaving 9 bases unmatched.

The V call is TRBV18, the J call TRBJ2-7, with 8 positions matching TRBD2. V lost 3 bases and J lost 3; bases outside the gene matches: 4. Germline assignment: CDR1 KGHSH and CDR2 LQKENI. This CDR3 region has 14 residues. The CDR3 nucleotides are TGTGCCAGCTCACCGGCGGGGGGACACTACGAGCAGTACTTC. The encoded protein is CASSPAGGHYEQYF.

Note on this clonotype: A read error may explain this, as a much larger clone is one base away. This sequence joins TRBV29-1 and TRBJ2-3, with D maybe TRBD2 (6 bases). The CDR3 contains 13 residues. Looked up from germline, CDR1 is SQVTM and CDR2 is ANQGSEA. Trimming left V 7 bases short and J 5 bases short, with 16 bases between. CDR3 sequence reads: CSAEGGVGDTQYF. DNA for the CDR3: TGCAGCGCTGAGGGCGGGGTAGGAGATACGCAGTATTTT.

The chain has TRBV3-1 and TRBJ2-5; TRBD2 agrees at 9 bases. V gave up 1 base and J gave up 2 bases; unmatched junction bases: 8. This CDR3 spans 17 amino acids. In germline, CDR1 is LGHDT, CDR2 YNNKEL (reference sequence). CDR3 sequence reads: CASSQGLVAGVQETQYF. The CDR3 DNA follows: TGTGCCAGCAGCCAAGGTTTAGTAGCGGGGGTACAAGAGACCCAGTACTTC.

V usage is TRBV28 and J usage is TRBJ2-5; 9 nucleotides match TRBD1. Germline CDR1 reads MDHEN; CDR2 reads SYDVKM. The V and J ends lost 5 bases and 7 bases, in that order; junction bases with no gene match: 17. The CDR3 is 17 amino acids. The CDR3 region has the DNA TGTGCCAGCAGTCCCTCGGGACAGGGCGAGTCAGGGGGGACCCAGTACTTC. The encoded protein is CASSPSGQGESGGTQYF.

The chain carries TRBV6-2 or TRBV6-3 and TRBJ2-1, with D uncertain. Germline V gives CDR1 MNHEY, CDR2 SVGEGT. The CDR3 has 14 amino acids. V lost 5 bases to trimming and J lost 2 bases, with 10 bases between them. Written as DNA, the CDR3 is TGTGCCAGCAGTACCGACGGAACCTACAATGAGCAGTTCTTC. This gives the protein CASSTDGTYNEQFF.

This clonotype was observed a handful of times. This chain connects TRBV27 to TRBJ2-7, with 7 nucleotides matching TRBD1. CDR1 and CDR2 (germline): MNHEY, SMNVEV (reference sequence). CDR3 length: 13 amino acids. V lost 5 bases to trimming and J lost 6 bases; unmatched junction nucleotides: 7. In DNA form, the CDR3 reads TGTGCCAGCAGTCCCGTTTACAGGGGCGAGCAGTACTTC. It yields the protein CASSPVYRGEQYF.

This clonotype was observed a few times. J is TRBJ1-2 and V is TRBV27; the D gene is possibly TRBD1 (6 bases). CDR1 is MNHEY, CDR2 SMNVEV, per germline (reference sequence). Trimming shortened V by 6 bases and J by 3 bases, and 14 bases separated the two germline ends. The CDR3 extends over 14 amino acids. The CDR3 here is CASSPQTGDYGYTF. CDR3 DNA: TGTGCCAGCAGCCCACAGACAGGAGACTATGGCTACACCTTC.

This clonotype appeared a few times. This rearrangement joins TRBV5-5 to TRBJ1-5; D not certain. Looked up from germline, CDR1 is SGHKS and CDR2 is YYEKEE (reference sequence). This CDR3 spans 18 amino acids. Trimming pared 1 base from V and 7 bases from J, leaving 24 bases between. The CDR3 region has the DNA TGTGCCAGCAGCTTGATCGAATTGAAGGCGCAAAGGCACCAGCCCCAGCATTTT. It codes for CASSLIELKAQRHQPQHF.